Below are 22 T cell receptor beta chains sequenced from a single sample in a study of radiation and T cells in renal cell carcinoma. Repertoires were generated with immunoSEQ multiplex PCR, while TCRdb's copy carries only in-frame clones and drops some. Of about 95,000 clones in the sample, around nine tenths were seen once. Time point indicated: baseline pretreatment blood. Treatment reported: 15 Gy SBRT to primary tumor, nephrectomy 4 weeks later. Source: blood, taken from a patient whose treatment included radiotherapy and nephrectomy. These receptors were collected from a man between 50 and 59 years old with renal cell carcinoma.

In nucleotides, the CDR3 is TGTGCCAGCAGTGATTCGTTACTAGCGGGAGAGGCCGGGGAGCTGTTTTTT. Amino acid sequence: CASSDSLLAGEAGELFF. This sequence joins TRBV25-1 and TRBJ2-2; 11 nucleotides match TRBD2. The CDR3 is 17 residues long. The germline V gene encodes CDR1 MGHDK and CDR2 SYGVNS. Germline trimming cut 3 bases from V and 6 bases from J; bases unmatched to any gene: 9.

The chain is built from TRBV5-4 and TRBJ2-5, with a possible D match to TRBD1 (6 bases). This CDR3 contains 15 residues. V was shortened by 3 bases and J by 1 base, with 13 bases between the two germline ends. Germline V gene lookup returns CDR1 SGHNT and CDR2 YYREEE (reference sequence). CDR3 nucleotide sequence: TGTGCCAGCAGCTGGCCGGGACAAAGCCAAGAGACCCAGTACTTC. Its translation: CASSWPGQSQETQYF. The complete variable domain, with remaining parts taken from reference TRBV5-4 and TRBJ2-5, reads ETGVTQSPTHLIKTRGQQVTLRCSSQSGHNTVSWYQQALGQGPQFIFQYYREEENGRGNFPPRFSGLQFPNYSSELNVNALELDDSALYLCASSWPGQSQETQYFGPGTRLLVL.

This chain links TRBV11-2 with TRBJ1-1; D uncertain. V lost 4 bases, J lost 3 bases, and 3 bases lay in between. Germline V lookup: CDR1 SGHAT, CDR2 FQNNGV. This CDR3 comprises 11 residues. The CDR3 nucleotides are TGTGCCAGCAGCTCGTACACTGAAGCTTTCTTT. It is translated as CASSSYTEAFF.

The chain joins TRBV4-2 to TRBJ1-2; TRBD1 aligns across 7 bases. CDR3 length equals 15 residues. CDR1 and CDR2 from the germline V gene are LGHNA and YNFKEQ. Trimming took 3 bases from V and 3 from J; bases not matched to a gene: 7. CDR3 in amino acids: CASSHPGTADYGYTF. CDR3 DNA: TGTGCCAGCAGCCACCCCGGGACAGCGGACTATGGCTACACCTTC.

The V gene is TRBV21-1, the J gene TRBJ1-1; the DNA was not used to check the table's D call, TRBD1. TRBV21-1 is given as a pseudogene. The length of the CDR3 is 15 residues. In DNA, the CDR3 is TGTGCCAGCAGCCTCCGACAGGGGGCCATCACTGAAGCTTTCTTT. As protein: CASSLRQGAITEAFF.

The chain recombines TRBV6-5 with TRBJ1-1; the match to TRBD1 covers 7 bases. The germline V gene has CDR1 MNHEY and CDR2 SVGAGI. The CDR3 length is 12 residues. V was pared by 10 bases and J by 5 bases, with 7 bases of the junction left unmatched. This CDR3 is CATQGGRTEAFF. The CDR3 DNA follows: TGTGCCACCCAGGGGGGTCGGACTGAAGCTTTCTTT.

This sequence joins TRBV5-1 and TRBJ2-4, with 7 bases that match TRBD2. Losses at the gene ends were 1 base for V and 8 bases for J; bases not matched to a gene: 12. Germline loops: CDR1 SGHRS, CDR2 YFSETQ. The CDR3 is made up of 16 amino acids. CDR3 sequence: CASSLRQIGGEDIQYF. CDR3 sequence (DNA): TGCGCCAGCAGCTTGCGGCAGATTGGGGGGGAAGACATTCAGTACTTC.

The rearrangement joins TRBV10-3 to TRBJ1-1, with 9 positions matching TRBD1. V lost 2 bases, J lost 5 bases, and 6 bases stayed unmatched. The CDR3 length is 15 residues. The germline V gene encodes CDR1 ENHRY and CDR2 SYGVKD. The DNA of the CDR3 is TGTGCCATCAGTGAGACCGGACAGGGGAAGACTGAAGCTTTCTTT. This encodes CAISETGQGKTEAFF.

This chain connects TRBV6-5 to TRBJ2-7, with 9 positions matching TRBD1. This CDR3 has 15 amino acids. Losses at the gene ends were 4 bases for V and 3 bases for J; bases not matched to a gene: 7. CDR1 is MNHEY and CDR2 is SVGAGI in the germline V gene. The CDR3 reads CASSSPGQGIYEQYF. The CDR3 nucleotides are TGTGCCAGCAGTTCGCCGGGACAGGGTATCTACGAGCAGTACTTC.

The chain couples TRBV5-1 to TRBJ1-2; no clear D. The germline V gene encodes CDR1 SGHRS and CDR2 YFSETQ. The CDR3 runs to 13 residues. The ends were cut back, 5 bases at V and 2 bases at J, with 10 bases in the middle. For the CDR3, the DNA is TGCGCCAGCAGTTTACCGTCAAACTATGGCTACACCTTC. It encodes CASSLPSNYGYTF.

The V and J genes are TRBV2 and TRBJ2-5; 10 nucleotides align to TRBD2. The J segment lost 5 bases and the V segment lost 6 bases, leaving 9 bases of the junction unmatched. The CDR3 spans 15 residues. CDR1 and CDR2 from the germline V gene are SNHLY and FYNNEI. Written as DNA, the CDR3 is TGTGCCAGCAGCTCACTAGCGGGAAGAGGGGAGACCCAGTACTTC. Encoded protein: CASSSLAGRGETQYF.

The rearrangement links TRBV7-2 to TRBJ2-1; D may be TRBD2 (6 bases). Germline CDR1 SGHTA, CDR2 FQGNSA. The CDR3 sequence is 15 residues long. The CDR3 DNA is TGTGCGACGGAGGCCGTCAGCGGGTGGCCAAATGAGCAGTTCTTC. The encoded protein is CATEAVSGWPNEQFF.

This sequence joins TRBV5-1 and TRBJ2-5; TRBD2 aligns across 7 bases. V was pared by 0 bases and J by 0 bases, with 8 bases of the junction left unmatched. The CDR3 totals 17 residues. Germline V gene lookup returns CDR1 SGHRS and CDR2 YFSETQ. The DNA of the CDR3 is TGCGCCAGCAGCTTGGGATGGAGCGGGGAGTACCAAGAGACCCAGTACTTC. As protein: CASSLGWSGEYQETQYF.

The genes are TRBV18 and TRBJ2-2; tentatively, D is TRBD1 (5 bases). The CDR3 sequence is 15 residues long. Germline V gene data show CDR1 as KGHSH and CDR2 as LQKENI. The germline V and J ends were trimmed by 5 bases and 0 bases, with 10 bases remaining between them. Written as DNA, the CDR3 is TGTGCCAGCTCAAGACAGTCAACGAACACCGGGGAGCTGTTTTTT. Amino acid sequence: CASSRQSTNTGELFF.

The J gene is TRBJ1-1, the V gene TRBV6-6, with D hard to call. CDR1 and CDR2 from the germline V gene are MNHNY and SVGAGI (reference sequence). With 5 bases removed from V and 4 bases from J, the gap between germline ends came to 14 bases. The CDR3 sequence is 14 residues long. The CDR3: CASSHRIGATEAFF. Here the CDR3 DNA reads TGTGCCAGCAGTCACCGAATCGGCGCCACTGAAGCTTTCTTT.

The V gene is TRBV21-1, the J gene TRBJ1-2; no DNA check was done on the table's D call, TRBD1. TRBV21-1 is annotated as a pseudogene. The CDR3 extends over 14 amino acids. The CDR3 DNA follows: TGTGCCAGCAGCTCTCAGGGACAGGTGGGAGGCTACACCTTC. It yields the protein CASSSQGQVGGYTF.

For the CDR3, the DNA is TGTGCCAGCAGCGTAATCGCCAGCACAGATACGCAGTATTTT. Translating gives CASSVIASTDTQYF. This chain uses TRBV9 with TRBJ2-3; no clear D. V lost 1 base to trimming and J lost 0 bases, with 6 bases between them. The CDR3 covers 14 residues. From germline, CDR1 is SGDLS and CDR2 YYNGEE.

V usage is TRBV5-1 and J usage is TRBJ2-1; TRBD2 matches at 14 bases. Per germline, CDR1 SGHRS and CDR2 YFSETQ. Trimming removed 0 bases from V and 5 bases from J; junction bases left unmatched: 7. CDR3 length: 18 residues. CDR3 DNA sequence: TGCGCCAGCAGCTTGGCCGGGACTAGCGGGGGCGGTCACAATGAGCAGTTCTTC. It encodes CASSLAGTSGGGHNEQFF.

The chain combines TRBV18 with TRBJ2-6; D possibly corresponds to TRBD1 (5 bases). Per germline, CDR1 KGHSH and CDR2 LQKENI. Trimming cost V 1 base and J 0 bases, with 16 bases left between them. This CDR3 has 19 residues. The CDR3 protein is CASSPLPQGGSSGANVLTF. The DNA of the CDR3 is TGTGCCAGCTCACCACTCCCGCAGGGTGGAAGCTCTGGGGCCAACGTCCTGACTTTC. Supplemented by reference TRBV18 and TRBJ2-6, the full variable domain reads NAGVMQNPRHLVRRRGQEARLRCSPMKGHSHVYWYRQLPEEGLKFMVYLQKENIIDESGMPKERFSAEFPKEGPSILRIQQVVRGDSAAYFCASSPLPQGGSSGANVLTFGAGSRLTVL.

The gene calls are TRBV6-1 and TRBJ2-5, with TRBD1 identical over 8 bases. CDR3 length: 18 residues. In germline, CDR1 is MNHNS, CDR2 SASEGT. The V and J ends lost 3 bases and 5 bases, in that order; junction bases with no gene match: 17. CDR3 sequence reads: CASSDLWTGLSEMETQYF. CDR3 in DNA: TGTGCCAGCAGTGACCTCTGGACAGGGCTAAGCGAGATGGAGACCCAGTACTTC.

V is TRBV7-2 and J is TRBJ2-5, with 10 positions matching TRBD2. Unmatched junction bases numbered 3, after V lost 3 bases and J lost 2 bases. Per the germline V gene, CDR1 is SGHTA and CDR2 is FQGNSA. The CDR3 has 15 residues. CDR3 in DNA: TGTGCCAGCAGCTTCCTAGCGGGGGTACAAGAGACCCAGTACTTC. This translates into CASSFLAGVQETQYF.

The V gene is TRBV6-1, the J gene TRBJ1-5; D is perhaps TRBD1 (5 bases). CDR1 is MNHNS, CDR2 SASEGT, per germline. This CDR3 comprises 15 residues. Trimming took 1 base from V and 3 from J, leaving 10 bases between them. The CDR3 DNA reads as TGTGCCAGCAGTGAAGGGTTGACAGCCAATCAGCCCCAGCATTTT. Amino acid sequence: CASSEGLTANQPQHF.